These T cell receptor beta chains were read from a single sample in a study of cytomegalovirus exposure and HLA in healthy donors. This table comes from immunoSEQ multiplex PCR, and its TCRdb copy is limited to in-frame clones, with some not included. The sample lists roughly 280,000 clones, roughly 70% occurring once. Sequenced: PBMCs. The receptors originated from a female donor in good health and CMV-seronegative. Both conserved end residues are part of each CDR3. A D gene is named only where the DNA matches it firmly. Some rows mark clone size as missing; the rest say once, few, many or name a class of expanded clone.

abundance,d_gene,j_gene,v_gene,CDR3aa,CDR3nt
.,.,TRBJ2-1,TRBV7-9,CSSSFGTGAVQFF,TGTTCCAGCAGCTTCGGAACGGGAGCGGTCCAGTTCTTC
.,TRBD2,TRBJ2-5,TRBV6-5,CASRRAGGGETQYF,TGTGCCAGCAGAAGAGCGGGAGGAGGAGAGACCCAGTACTTC
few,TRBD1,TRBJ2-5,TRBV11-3,CASSFYRGPETQYF,TGTGCCAGCAGCTTCTACAGGGGTCCAGAGACCCAGTACTTC
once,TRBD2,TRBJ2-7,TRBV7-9,CASGLAGFNEQYF,TGTGCCAGTGGACTAGCGGGATTCAACGAGCAGTACTTC
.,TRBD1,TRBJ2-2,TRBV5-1,CASSLRQGAGELFF,TGCGCCAGCAGCTTGAGGCAGGGGGCCGGGGAGCTGTTTTTT
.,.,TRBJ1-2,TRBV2,CASKGGRVNGYTF,TGTGCCAGCAAAGGCGGCAGGGTGAATGGCTACACCTTC
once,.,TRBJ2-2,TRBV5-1,CASSLATPGLDTGELFF,TGCGCCAGCAGCTTGGCAACACCGGGACTCGACACCGGGGAGCTGTTTTTT
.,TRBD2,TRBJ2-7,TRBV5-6,CASSSAGEGFEQYF,TGTGCCAGCAGTTCAGCGGGAGAGGGGTTCGAGCAGTACTTC
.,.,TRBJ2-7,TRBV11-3,CASSVTGSSYEQYF,TGTGCCAGCAGCGTTACGGGGAGCTCCTACGAGCAGTACTTC
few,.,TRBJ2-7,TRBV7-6,CASSLGWGRGRYEQYF,TGTGCCAGCAGCTTAGGGTGGGGGAGGGGGAGGTACGAGCAGTACTTC
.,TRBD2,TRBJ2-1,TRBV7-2,CASSSASGTYNEQFF,TGTGCCAGCAGCTCCGCTAGCGGGACCTACAATGAGCAGTTCTTC
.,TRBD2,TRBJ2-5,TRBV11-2,CASSRGDPQETQYF,TGTGCCAGCAGCCGGGGGGACCCCCAAGAGACCCAGTACTTC
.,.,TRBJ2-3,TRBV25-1,CASSPRREWTDTQYF,TGTGCCAGCAGCCCCAGGAGGGAGTGGACAGATACGCAGTATTTT
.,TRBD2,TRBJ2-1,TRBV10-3,CAISEPRSAGGNEQFF,TGTGCCATCAGTGAGCCACGGTCAGCGGGAGGGAATGAGCAGTTCTTC
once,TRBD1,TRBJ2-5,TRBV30,CASRDRATSTEQYF,TGTGCCTCCCGGGACAGGGCGACCAGCACGGAGCAGTACTTC